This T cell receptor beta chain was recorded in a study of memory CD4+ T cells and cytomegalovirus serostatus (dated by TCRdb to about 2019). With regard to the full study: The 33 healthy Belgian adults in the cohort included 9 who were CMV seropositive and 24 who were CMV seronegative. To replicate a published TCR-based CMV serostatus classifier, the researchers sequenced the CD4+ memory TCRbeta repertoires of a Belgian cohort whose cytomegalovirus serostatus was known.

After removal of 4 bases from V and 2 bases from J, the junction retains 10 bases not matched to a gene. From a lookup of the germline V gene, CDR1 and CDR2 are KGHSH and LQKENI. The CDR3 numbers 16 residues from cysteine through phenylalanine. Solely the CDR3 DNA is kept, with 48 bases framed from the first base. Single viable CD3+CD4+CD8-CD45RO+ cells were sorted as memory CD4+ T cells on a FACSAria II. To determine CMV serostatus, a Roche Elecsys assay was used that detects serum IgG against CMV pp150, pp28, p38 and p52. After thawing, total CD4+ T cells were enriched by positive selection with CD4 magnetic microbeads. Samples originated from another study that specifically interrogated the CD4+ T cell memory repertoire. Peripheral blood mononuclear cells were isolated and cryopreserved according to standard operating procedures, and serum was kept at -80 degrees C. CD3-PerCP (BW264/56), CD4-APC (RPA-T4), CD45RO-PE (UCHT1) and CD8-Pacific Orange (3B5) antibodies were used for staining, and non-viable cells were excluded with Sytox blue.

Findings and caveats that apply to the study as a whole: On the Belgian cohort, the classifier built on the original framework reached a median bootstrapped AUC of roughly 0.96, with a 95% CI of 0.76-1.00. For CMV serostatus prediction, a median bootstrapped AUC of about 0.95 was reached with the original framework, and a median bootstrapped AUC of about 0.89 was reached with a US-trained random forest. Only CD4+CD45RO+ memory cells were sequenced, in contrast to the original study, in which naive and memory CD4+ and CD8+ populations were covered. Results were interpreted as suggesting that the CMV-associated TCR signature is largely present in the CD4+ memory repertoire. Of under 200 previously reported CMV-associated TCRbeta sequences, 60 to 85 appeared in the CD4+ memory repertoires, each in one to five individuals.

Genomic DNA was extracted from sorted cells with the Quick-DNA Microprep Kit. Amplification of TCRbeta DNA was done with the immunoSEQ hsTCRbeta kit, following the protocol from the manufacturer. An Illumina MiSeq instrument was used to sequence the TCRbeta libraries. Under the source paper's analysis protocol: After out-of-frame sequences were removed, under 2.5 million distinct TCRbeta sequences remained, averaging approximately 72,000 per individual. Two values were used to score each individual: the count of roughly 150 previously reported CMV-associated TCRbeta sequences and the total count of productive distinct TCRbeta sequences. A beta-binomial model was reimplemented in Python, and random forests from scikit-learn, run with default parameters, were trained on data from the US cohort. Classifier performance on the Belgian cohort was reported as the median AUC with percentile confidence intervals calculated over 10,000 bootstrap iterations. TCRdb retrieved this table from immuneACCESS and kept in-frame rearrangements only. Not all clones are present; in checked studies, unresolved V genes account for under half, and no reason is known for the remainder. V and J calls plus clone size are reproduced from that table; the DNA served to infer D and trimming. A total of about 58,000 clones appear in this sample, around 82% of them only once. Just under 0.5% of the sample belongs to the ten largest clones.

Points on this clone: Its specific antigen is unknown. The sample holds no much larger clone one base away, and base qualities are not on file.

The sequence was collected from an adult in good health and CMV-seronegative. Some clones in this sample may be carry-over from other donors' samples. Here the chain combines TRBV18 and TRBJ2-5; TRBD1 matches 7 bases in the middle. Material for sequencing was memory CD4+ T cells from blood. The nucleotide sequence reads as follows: TGTGCCAGCTCACAGAACCCCGGGACAGCTCAAGAGACCCAGTACTTC. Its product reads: CASSQNPGTAQETQYF.